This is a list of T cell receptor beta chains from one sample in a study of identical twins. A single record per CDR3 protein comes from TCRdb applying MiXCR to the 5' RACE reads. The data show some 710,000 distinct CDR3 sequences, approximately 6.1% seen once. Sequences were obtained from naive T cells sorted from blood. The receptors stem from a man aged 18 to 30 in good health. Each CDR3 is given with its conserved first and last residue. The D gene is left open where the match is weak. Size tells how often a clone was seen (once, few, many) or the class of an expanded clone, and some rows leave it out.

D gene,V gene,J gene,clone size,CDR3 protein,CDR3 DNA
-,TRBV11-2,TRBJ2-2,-,CASSLIGAGFRELFF,TGTGCCAGCAGCTTAATAGGGGCAGGTTTCCGGGAGCTGTTTTTT
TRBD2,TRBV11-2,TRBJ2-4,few,CASSLGLAGGGKNIQYF,TGTGCCAGCAGCTTGGGTCTAGCGGGAGGCGGGAAAAACATTCAGTACTTC
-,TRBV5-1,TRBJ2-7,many,CASRLTGDYEQYF,TGCGCCAGCAGATTGACCGGGGACTACGAGCAGTACTTC
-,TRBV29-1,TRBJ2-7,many,CSVRLVSEQYF,TGCAGCGTTCGACTAGTCTCCGAGCAGTACTTC
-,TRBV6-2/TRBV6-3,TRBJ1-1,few,CASSPHTLNTEAFF,TGTGCCAGCAGCCCTCATACCCTAAACACTGAAGCTTTCTTT
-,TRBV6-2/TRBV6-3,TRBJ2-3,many,CASSSRDSGPTDTQYF,TGTGCCAGCAGTTCACGCGACTCTGGACCCACAGATACGCAGTATTTT
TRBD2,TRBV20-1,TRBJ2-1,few,CSARRPSGGNEQFF,TGCAGTGCTAGAAGACCTAGCGGTGGAAATGAGCAGTTCTTC
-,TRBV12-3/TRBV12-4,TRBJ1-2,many,CASSRETTYGYTF,TGTGCCAGCAGTCGAGAGACTACCTATGGCTACACCTTC
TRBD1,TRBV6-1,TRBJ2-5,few,CASSHTFGQGKETQYF,TGTGCCAGCAGCCACACCTTTGGACAGGGGAAAGAGACCCAGTACTTC
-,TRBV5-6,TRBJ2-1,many,CASSFGAPNEQFF,TGTGCCAGCAGCTTCGGGGCCCCCAATGAGCAGTTCTTC
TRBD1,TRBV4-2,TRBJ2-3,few,CASSPGQGASPDTQYF,TGTGCCAGCAGCCCTGGACAGGGGGCTTCCCCAGATACGCAGTATTTT